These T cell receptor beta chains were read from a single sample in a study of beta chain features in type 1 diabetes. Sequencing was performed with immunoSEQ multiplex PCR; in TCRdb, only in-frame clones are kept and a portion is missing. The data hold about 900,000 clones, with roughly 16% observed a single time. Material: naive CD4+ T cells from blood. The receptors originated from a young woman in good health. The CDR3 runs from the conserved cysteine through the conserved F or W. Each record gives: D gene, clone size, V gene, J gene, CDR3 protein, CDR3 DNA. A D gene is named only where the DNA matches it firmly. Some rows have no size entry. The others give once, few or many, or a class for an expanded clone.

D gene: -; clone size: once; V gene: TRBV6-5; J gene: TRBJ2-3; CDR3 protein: CASSPTFASTDTQYF; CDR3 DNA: TGTGCCAGCAGTCCAACATTCGCTTCCACAGATACGCAGTATTTT
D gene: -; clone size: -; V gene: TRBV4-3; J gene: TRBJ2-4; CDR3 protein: CASSQARRAGQNIQYF; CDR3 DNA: TGCGCCAGCAGCCAAGCCCGTCGCGCAGGACAAAACATTCAGTACTTC
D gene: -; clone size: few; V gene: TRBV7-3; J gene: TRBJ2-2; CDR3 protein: CASSLVGANTGELFF; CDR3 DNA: TGTGCCAGCAGCTTAGTTGGAGCGAACACCGGGGAGCTGTTTTTT
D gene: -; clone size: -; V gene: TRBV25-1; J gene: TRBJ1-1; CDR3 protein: CASSGQGLGTEAFF; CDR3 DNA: TGTGCCAGCAGTGGGCAGGGCCTGGGGACTGAAGCTTTCTTT
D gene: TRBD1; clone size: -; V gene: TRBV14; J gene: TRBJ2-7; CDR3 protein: CASRRTGIYEQYF; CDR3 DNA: TGTGCCAGCAGGCGGACAGGAATCTACGAGCAGTACTTC
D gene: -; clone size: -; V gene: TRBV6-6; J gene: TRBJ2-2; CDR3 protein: CASRADPNTGELFF; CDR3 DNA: TGTGCCAGCAGAGCTGACCCGAACACCGGGGAGCTGTTTTTT
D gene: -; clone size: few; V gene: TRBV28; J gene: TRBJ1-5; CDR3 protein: CASSLSLNQPQHF; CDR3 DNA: TGTGCCAGCAGTTTGTCCCTCAATCAGCCCCAGCATTTT
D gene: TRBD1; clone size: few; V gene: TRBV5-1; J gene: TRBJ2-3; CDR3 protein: CASSFGTGNTDTQYF; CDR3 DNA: TGCGCCAGCAGCTTCGGGACAGGGAACACAGATACGCAGTATTTT
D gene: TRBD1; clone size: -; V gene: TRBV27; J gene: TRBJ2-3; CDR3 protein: CASSWDRVSTDTQYF; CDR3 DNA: TGTGCCAGCAGTTGGGACAGGGTGAGCACAGATACGCAGTATTTT
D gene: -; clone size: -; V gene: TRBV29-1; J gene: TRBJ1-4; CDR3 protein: CRGPPSGLFF; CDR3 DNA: TGCAGAGGCCCGCCCTCAGGGTTGTTTTTT
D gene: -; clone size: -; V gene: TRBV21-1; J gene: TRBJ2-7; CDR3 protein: CASSIRWGRKKYF; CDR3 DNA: TGTGCCAGCAGCATTCGGTGGGGTAGAAAGAAGTACTTC
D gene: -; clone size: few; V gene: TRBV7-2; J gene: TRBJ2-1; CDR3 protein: CASSLTGSNNEQFF; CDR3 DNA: TGTGCCAGCAGCTTAACAGGGTCCAACAATGAGCAGTTCTTC
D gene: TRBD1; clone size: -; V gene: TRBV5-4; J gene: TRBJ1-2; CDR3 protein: CASSQDLVTGSYGYTF; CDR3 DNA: TGTGCCAGCAGCCAAGATCTGGTGACAGGGTCGTATGGCTACACCTTC
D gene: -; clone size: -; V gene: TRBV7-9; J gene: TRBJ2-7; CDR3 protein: CASSPNAGAYEQYF; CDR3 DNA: TGTGCCAGCAGCCCCAACGCAGGGGCCTACGAGCAGTACTTC
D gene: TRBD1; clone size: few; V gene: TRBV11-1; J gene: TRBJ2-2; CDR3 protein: CASSPRQGANTGELFF; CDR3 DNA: TGTGCCAGCAGTCCACGACAGGGGGCGAACACCGGGGAGCTGTTTTTT
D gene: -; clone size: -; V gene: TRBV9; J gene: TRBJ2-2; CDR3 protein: CASSPRSGTAGELFF; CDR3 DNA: TGTGCCAGCAGCCCAAGATCCGGAACAGCCGGGGAGCTGTTTTTT
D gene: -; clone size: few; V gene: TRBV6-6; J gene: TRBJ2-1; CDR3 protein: CASSKLPDEQFF; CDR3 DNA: TGTGCCAGCAGTAAACTCCCGGATGAGCAGTTCTTC
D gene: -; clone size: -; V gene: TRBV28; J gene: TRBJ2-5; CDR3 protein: CASSIPQGVLETQYF; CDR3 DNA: TGTGCCAGCTCCATCCCACAGGGTGTCCTGGAGACCCAGTACTTC
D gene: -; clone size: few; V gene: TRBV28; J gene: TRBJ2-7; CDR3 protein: CASGGSRDWNEYEQYF; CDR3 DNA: TGTGCCAGCGGGGGGTCCCGGGACTGGAATGAATACGAGCAGTACTTC
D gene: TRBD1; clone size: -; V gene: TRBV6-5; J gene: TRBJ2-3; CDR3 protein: CASSPRTGVDTQYF; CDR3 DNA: TGTGCCAGCAGCCCTCGGACAGGGGTGGATACGCAGTATTTT
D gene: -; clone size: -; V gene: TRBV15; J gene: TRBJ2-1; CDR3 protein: CATSRRDFKMEQFF; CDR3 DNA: TGTGCCACCAGCAGACGGGACTTCAAGATGGAGCAGTTCTTC
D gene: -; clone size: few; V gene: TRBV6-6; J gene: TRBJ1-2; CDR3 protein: CASRPRWRVNYGYTF; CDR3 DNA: TGTGCCAGCAGGCCCCGGTGGAGGGTGAACTATGGCTACACCTTC
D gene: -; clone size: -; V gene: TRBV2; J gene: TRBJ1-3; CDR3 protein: CASRFGNTIYF; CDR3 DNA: TGTGCCAGCAGGTTTGGAAACACCATATATTTT
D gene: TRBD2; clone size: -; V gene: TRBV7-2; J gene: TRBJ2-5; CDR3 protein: CASSPGLAGGETQYF; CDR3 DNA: TGTGCCAGCAGCCCGGGACTAGCGGGGGGGGAGACCCAGTACTTC
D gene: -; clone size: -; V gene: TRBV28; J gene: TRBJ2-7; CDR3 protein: CASLPSGPPYEQYF; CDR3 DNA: TGTGCCAGTTTACCGTCCGGGCCCCCCTACGAGCAGTACTTC
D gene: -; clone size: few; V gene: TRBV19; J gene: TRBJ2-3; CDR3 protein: CASSINSPGTNTDTQYF; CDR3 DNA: TGTGCCAGTAGTATTAATTCCCCGGGCACTAACACAGATACGCAGTATTTT
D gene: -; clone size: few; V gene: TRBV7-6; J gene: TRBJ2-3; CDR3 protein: CASSFRVADTQYF; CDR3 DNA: TGTGCCAGCAGCTTTCGCGTAGCAGATACGCAGTATTTT
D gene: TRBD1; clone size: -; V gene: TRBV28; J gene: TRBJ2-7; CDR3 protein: CASSDSGTGIYEQYF; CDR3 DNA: TGTGCCAGCAGTGACTCCGGGACAGGGATTTACGAGCAGTACTTC
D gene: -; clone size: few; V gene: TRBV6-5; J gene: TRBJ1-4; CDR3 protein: CASRPGEARTEKLFF; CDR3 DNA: TGTGCCAGCAGGCCCGGGGAGGCGAGGACTGAAAAACTGTTTTTT
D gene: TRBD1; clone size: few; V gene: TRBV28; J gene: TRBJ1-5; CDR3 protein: CASSRGQDQPQHF; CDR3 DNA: TGTGCCAGCAGCAGGGGGCAGGATCAGCCCCAGCATTTT
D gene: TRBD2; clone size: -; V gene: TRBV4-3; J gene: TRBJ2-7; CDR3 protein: CASSRTSGLYEQYF; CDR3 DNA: TGCGCCAGCAGCCGCACTAGCGGGCTTTACGAGCAGTACTTC
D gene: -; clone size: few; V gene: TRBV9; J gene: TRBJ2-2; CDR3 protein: CASSVPRANTGELFF; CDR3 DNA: TGTGCCAGCAGCGTACCCAGAGCGAACACCGGGGAGCTGTTTTTT
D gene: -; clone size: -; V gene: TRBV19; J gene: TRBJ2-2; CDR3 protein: CASSIPPRGELFF; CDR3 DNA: TGTGCCAGTAGTATACCCCCGCGGGGGGAGCTGTTTTTT
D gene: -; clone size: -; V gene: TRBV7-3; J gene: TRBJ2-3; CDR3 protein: CASSLNPSPDTQYF; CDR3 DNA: TGTGCCAGCAGCTTAAACCCCTCCCCAGATACGCAGTATTTT
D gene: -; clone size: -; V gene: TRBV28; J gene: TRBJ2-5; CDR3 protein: CASSLGQHETQYF; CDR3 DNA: TGTGCCAGCAGTTTAGGGCAGCATGAGACCCAGTACTTC
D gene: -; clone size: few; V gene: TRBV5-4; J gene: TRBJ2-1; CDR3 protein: CASSSRDKDYNEQFF; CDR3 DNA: TGTGCCAGCAGTTCCCGGGACAAAGACTACAATGAGCAGTTCTTC
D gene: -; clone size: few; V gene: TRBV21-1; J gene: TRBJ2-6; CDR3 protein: CASSGPSLWVPSGANVLTF; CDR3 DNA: TGTGCCAGCAGCGGGCCCTCCCTCTGGGTACCCTCTGGGGCCAACGTCCTGACTTTC
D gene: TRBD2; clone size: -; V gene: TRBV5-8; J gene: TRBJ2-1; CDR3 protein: CASSIPSGRNEQFF; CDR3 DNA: TGTGCCAGCAGCATCCCTAGCGGGAGGAATGAGCAGTTCTTC
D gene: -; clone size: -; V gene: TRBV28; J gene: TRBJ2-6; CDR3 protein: CASSSGANVLTF; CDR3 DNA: TGTGCCAGCAGCTCTGGGGCCAACGTCCTGACTTTC
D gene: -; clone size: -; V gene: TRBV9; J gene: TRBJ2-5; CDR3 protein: CASSGRGRLQETQYF; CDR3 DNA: TGTGCCAGCAGCGGGAGGGGGCGGTTGCAAGAGACCCAGTACTTC
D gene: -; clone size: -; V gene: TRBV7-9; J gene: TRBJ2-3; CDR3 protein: CASSLATRTDTQYF; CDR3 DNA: TGTGCCAGCAGCTTAGCGACACGCACAGATACGCAGTATTTT
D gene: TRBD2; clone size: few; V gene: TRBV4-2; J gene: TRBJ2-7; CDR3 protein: CASSQGGTSGNLEQYF; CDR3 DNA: TGTGCCAGCAGCCAAGGGGGGACTAGCGGGAACCTCGAGCAGTACTTC
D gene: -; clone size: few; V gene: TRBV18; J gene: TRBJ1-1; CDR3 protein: CASSPPTGVEAFF; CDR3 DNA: TGTGCCAGCTCACCACCGACGGGGGTTGAAGCTTTCTTT
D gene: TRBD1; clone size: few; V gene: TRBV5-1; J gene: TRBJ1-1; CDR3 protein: CASSLETGATNTEAFF; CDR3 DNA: TGCGCCAGCAGCTTGGAGACAGGGGCGACGAACACTGAAGCTTTCTTT
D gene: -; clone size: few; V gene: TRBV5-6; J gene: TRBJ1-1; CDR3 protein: CASSLFSGALLMNTEAFF; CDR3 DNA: TGTGCCAGCAGCTTGTTTTCCGGGGCTCTACTTATGAACACTGAAGCTTTCTTT
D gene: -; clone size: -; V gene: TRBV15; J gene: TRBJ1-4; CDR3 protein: CATSARGREKLFF; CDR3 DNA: TGTGCCACCAGCGCCAGGGGCCGGGAAAAACTGTTTTTT
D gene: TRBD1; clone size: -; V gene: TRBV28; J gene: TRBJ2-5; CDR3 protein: CASSRQGVLETQYF; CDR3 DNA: TGTGCCAGCAGTAGACAGGGGGTTTTAGAGACCCAGTACTTC
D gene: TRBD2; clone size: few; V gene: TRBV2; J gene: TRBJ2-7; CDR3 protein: CASSGRGTSGYEQYF; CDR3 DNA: TGTGCCAGCAGTGGACGCGGGACTAGCGGTTACGAGCAGTACTTC
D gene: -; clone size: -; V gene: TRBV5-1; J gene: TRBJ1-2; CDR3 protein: CASSLGDYGYTF; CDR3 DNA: TGCGCCAGCAGCTTGGGGGACTATGGCTACACCTTC
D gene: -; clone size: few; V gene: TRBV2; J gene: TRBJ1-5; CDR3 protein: CASSEWGEQPQHF; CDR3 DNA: TGTGCCAGCAGTGAGTGGGGAGAGCAGCCCCAGCATTTT
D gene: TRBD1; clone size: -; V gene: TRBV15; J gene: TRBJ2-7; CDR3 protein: CATSRGGTGAYEQYF; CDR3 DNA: TGTGCCACCAGCAGAGGTGGGACAGGAGCCTACGAGCAGTACTTC
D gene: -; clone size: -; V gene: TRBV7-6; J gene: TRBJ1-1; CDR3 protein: CASSLLRAAYTEAFF; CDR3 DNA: TGTGCCAGCAGCTTACTGAGGGCTGCGTACACTGAAGCTTTCTTT
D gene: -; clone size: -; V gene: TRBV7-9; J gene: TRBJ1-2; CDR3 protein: CASSLYWRQKNYGYTF; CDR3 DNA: TGTGCCAGCAGCTTATATTGGCGACAGAAGAACTATGGCTACACCTTC
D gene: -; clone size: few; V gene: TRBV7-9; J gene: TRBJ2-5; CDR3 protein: CASSPKTEAETQYF; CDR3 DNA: TGTGCCAGCAGCCCCAAGACAGAGGCAGAGACCCAGTACTTC
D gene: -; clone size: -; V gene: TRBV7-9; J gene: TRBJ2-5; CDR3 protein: CASSLGPPVSETQYF; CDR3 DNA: TGTGCCAGCAGCTTAGGACCCCCCGTTAGCGAGACCCAGTACTTC